The 22 T cell receptor beta chains listed next were all sequenced from one sample in a study of response to subunit inactivated influenza vaccine. Via MiXCR, TCRdb re-called the RT-PCR reads, giving one row per CDR3 protein. The sample yields some 850,000 distinct CDR3 sequences, approximately 17% seen once. Sequenced material: PBMCs from blood, taken roughly 5 days after vaccination. The receptors here all came from a man aged 45 to 65 who received an inactivated influenza vaccine.

The CDR3: CSASGLRTTVNSQETQYF. In DNA form, the CDR3 reads TGCAGTGCTAGTGGTCTTAGGACTACGGTAAATTCCCAAGAGACCCAGTACTTC. The chain is built from TRBV20-1 and TRBJ2-5; D is perhaps TRBD2 (6 bases). The CDR3 is made up of 18 amino acids. With 3 bases removed from V and 1 base from J, the gap between germline ends came to 24 bases. Germline V CDR1 and CDR2: DFQATT, SNEGSKA (reference sequence).

This chain joins TRBV7-9 and TRBJ2-5; 11 bases fit TRBD2. J was trimmed by 1 base and V by 3 bases; bases with no gene match: 7. CDR3 size: 17 residues. Germline values: CDR1 SEHNR, CDR2 FQNEAQ (reference sequence). The CDR3 loop is CASSLSTSGDFQETQYF. CDR3 nucleotide sequence: TGTGCCAGCAGCTTGTCGACTAGCGGGGACTTCCAAGAGACCCAGTACTTC.

This clonotype was counted many times. The rearrangement uses TRBV5-1 and TRBJ2-1; tentative D call: TRBD1 (6 bases). This CDR3 region has 16 residues. Germline V gene sequence: CDR1 SGHRS, CDR2 YFSETQ. Trimming cost V 2 bases and J 4 bases, with 16 bases left between them. This CDR3 is CASSFAGNTGYNEQFF. The CDR3 DNA reads as TGCGCCAGCAGCTTTGCCGGTAACACAGGGTACAATGAGCAGTTCTTC.

This clonotype turned up a few times. V usage is TRBV6-1 and J usage is TRBJ1-5; D possibly corresponds to TRBD1 (6 bases). With 8 bases removed from V and 10 bases from J, the gap between germline ends came to 21 bases. Germline V gene sequence: CDR1 MNHNS, CDR2 SASEGT. This CDR3 spans 14 amino acids. CDR3 DNA sequence: TGTGCCAGCGGACCGGGACATATCATCCACCCCCAGCATTTT. This gives the protein CASGPGHIIHPQHF.

This clonotype occurred a few times. This chain joins TRBV21-1 and TRBJ1-2. TRBV21-1 constitutes a pseudogene. This CDR3 is built from 15 residues. In DNA, the CDR3 is TGTGCCAGCAGCAAAGAGGTACAGCCGAGCTATGGCTACACCTTC. Protein: CASSKEVQPSYGYTF.

The chain recombines TRBV18 with TRBJ2-4; D not certain. CDR1 KGHSH and CDR2 LQKENI come from the germline V gene. The V end was cut by 1 base, the J end by 0 bases, with 10 bases between. This CDR3 has 16 residues. CDR3 sequence: CASSPQLEIAKNIQYF. CDR3 sequence (DNA): TGTGCCAGCTCACCACAACTTGAGATAGCCAAAAACATTCAGTACTTC.

The chain recombines TRBV28 with TRBJ2-4; TRBD1 matches at 7 bases. V shed 6 bases, J shed 1 base, and the junction held 9 bases outside the gene matches. Germline-derived CDR1 and CDR2 are MDHEN and SYDVKM. The CDR3 runs 16 residues. The CDR3: CASRRQTQGAKNIQYF. CDR3 coding DNA: TGTGCCAGCAGACGACAAACACAGGGGGCCAAAAACATTCAGTACTTC.

This chain uses TRBV5-1 with TRBJ2-3; TRBD1 might be the D (6 bases). The V end was cut by 0 bases, the J end by 0 bases, with 8 bases between. The CDR3 has 15 residues. Germline lookup yields CDR1 SGHRS and CDR2 YFSETQ. CDR3 in amino acids: CASSLDRVSTDTQYF. CDR3 DNA sequence: TGCGCCAGCAGCTTGGACAGGGTCAGCACAGATACGCAGTATTTT. The variable domain in full, with the rest retrieved from reference TRBV5-1 and TRBJ2-3, is KAGVTQTPRYLIKTRGQQVTLSCSPISGHRSVSWYQQTPGQGLQFLFEYFSETQRNKGNFPGRFSGRQFSNSRSEMNVSTLELGDSALYLCASSLDRVSTDTQYFGPGTRLTVL.

The genes are TRBV14 and TRBJ2-3, with 10 positions matching TRBD2. CDR3 length: 16 residues. Trimming cost V 4 bases and J 4 bases; bases outside gene matches: 8. CDR1 is SGHDN, CDR2 FVKESK, per germline. CDR3 in DNA: TGTGCCAGCAGCCCAACTAGCGGGGTGGTTGCAGATACGCAGTATTTT. Its protein product is CASSPTSGVVADTQYF.

A few counts support this clonotype. Mismatch with germline at one junction end may stem from a read error. The V gene is TRBV12-3 or TRBV12-4, the J gene TRBJ2-5; 10 bases map to TRBD2. This CDR3 is 14 amino acids long. The chain's CDR3 is CASSLTLAGTQATF. For the CDR3, the DNA is TGTGCCAGCAGTCTCACACTAGCGGGAACCCAGGCGACCTTC.

This clonotype was seen only a few times. The rearrangement links TRBV20-1 to TRBJ2-1, with TRBD2 matching over 7 bases. Looked up from germline, CDR1 is DFQATT and CDR2 is SNEGSKA (reference sequence). The CDR3 sequence is 14 residues long. V lost 1 base and J lost 6; bases outside the gene matches: 6. CDR3 DNA sequence: TGCAGTGCTAGAGTCCAGACTAGCCCCAATGAGCAGTTCTTC. Protein product: CSARVQTSPNEQFF.

This sequence joins TRBV20-1 and TRBJ1-4, with a possible D match to TRBD1 (6 bases). The CDR3 loop spans 15 amino acids. V lost 4 bases and J lost 4, with 16 bases in between. CDR1 is DFQATT and CDR2 is SNEGSKA in the germline V gene (reference sequence). The CDR3 loop is CSAISLDRSNEKLFF. The CDR3 DNA is TGCAGTGCTATATCCCTCGACAGGAGTAATGAAAAACTGTTTTTT.

The V call is TRBV4-1, the J call TRBJ2-7; 9 bases line up with TRBD2. The germline gives CDR1 MGHRA, CDR2 YSYEKL. V was pared by 1 base and J by 2 bases, with 6 bases of the junction left unmatched. CDR3 length equals 16 residues. The CDR3 region is CASSQVSSGGTYEQYF. The CDR3, as DNA: TGCGCCAGCAGCCAAGTAAGCAGCGGGGGGACCTACGAGCAGTACTTC.

This sequence joins TRBV20-1 and TRBJ2-2; D unresolved. CDR3 size: 14 residues. The V end was cut by 1 base, the J end by 0 bases, with 6 bases between. The germline V gene encodes CDR1 DFQATT and CDR2 SNEGSKA (reference sequence). CDR3 protein: CSARGRANTGELFF. Written as DNA, the CDR3 is TGCAGTGCTAGAGGACGGGCGAACACCGGGGAGCTGTTTTTT.

J is TRBJ2-2 and V is TRBV7-9; 8 nucleotides line up with TRBD2. The CDR3 consists of 13 residues. Germline values: CDR1 SEHNR, CDR2 FQNEAQ (reference sequence). The V gene end was trimmed by 4 bases and the J gene end by 6 bases; junction bases not matched to a gene: 1. CDR3 sequence: CASSWTSPGELFF. As DNA, the CDR3 is TGTGCCAGCAGCTGGACTAGCCCCGGGGAGCTGTTTTTT.

This clonotype was seen a handful of times. The chain couples TRBV6-1 to TRBJ2-5, with TRBD2 matching 12 bases. Losses at the gene ends were 6 bases for V and 6 bases for J; bases not matched to a gene: 5. There are 14 residues in the CDR3. Germline V CDR1 and CDR2: MNHNS, SASEGT. As DNA, the CDR3 is TGTGCCAGCAGCCCCGGGACTAGCGGGCAGACCCAGTACTTC. It yields the protein CASSPGTSGQTQYF.

This clonotype was counted many times. The gene calls are TRBV5-1 and TRBJ2-5; D is possibly TRBD2 (6 bases). V lost 4 bases to trimming and J lost 0 bases, with 13 bases between them. The CDR3 sequence is 15 residues long. Germline V gene data show CDR1 as SGHRS and CDR2 as YFSETQ. The CDR3 region has the DNA TGCGCCAGCAGCATCAACGCGGGGTACCAAGAGACCCAGTACTTC. It codes for CASSINAGYQETQYF. The full variable domain, completed using reference TRBV5-1 and TRBJ2-5, is KAGVTQTPRYLIKTRGQQVTLSCSPISGHRSVSWYQQTPGQGLQFLFEYFSETQRNKGNFPGRFSGRQFSNSRSEMNVSTLELGDSALYLCASSINAGYQETQYFGPGTRLLVL.

This clonotype was seen only a few times. The chain couples TRBV29-1 to TRBJ2-7; 9 bases line up with TRBD2. V was pared by 6 bases and J by 0 bases, with 6 bases of the junction left unmatched. Germline V gene lookup returns CDR1 SQVTM and CDR2 ANQGSEA. The CDR3 contains 14 residues. CDR3 residues: CSVEDSGSSYEQYF. The CDR3 nucleotides are TGCAGCGTCGAGGATAGCGGGAGCTCCTACGAGCAGTACTTC.

This chain joins TRBV27 and TRBJ1-6; D is unclear. This CDR3 has 11 residues. Trimming stripped 8 bases from V and 11 bases from J, with 10 bases between. CDR1 and CDR2 from the germline V gene are MNHEY and SMNVEV (reference sequence). The CDR3 sequence: CASGSFAPLHF. Written as DNA, the CDR3 is TGTGCCAGCGGGTCGTTTGCACCCCTCCACTTT.

This clonotype appeared many times. This chain connects TRBV12-3 or TRBV12-4 to TRBJ1-5; tentative D call: TRBD1 (5 bases). CDR3 length: 16 residues. V lost 6 bases, J lost 0 bases, and 15 bases lay in between. The CDR3 region is CASRRGGGYSNQPQHF. The CDR3 coding sequence is TGTGCCAGCAGACGCGGGGGGGGGTATAGCAATCAGCCCCAGCATTTT.

CDR3: CASMDRAPKNIQYF. CDR3 nucleotide sequence: TGTGCCAGCATGGACAGGGCCCCCAAAAACATTCAGTACTTC. This rearrangement joins TRBV12-3 or TRBV12-4 to TRBJ2-4; TRBD1 matches 8 bases. The CDR3 consists of 14 residues. V lost 7 bases and J lost 2; bases outside the gene matches: 4.

The V call is TRBV7-9, the J call TRBJ2-3; 8 bases align to TRBD2. J gave up 0 bases and V 1 base, and 3 bases lay outside the gene matches. The CDR3 is made up of 16 amino acids. From germline, CDR1 is SEHNR and CDR2 FQNEAQ (reference sequence). The CDR3 reads CASSLVPSGSTDTQYF. The CDR3, as DNA: TGTGCCAGCAGCTTAGTCCCTAGCGGGAGCACAGATACGCAGTATTTT.